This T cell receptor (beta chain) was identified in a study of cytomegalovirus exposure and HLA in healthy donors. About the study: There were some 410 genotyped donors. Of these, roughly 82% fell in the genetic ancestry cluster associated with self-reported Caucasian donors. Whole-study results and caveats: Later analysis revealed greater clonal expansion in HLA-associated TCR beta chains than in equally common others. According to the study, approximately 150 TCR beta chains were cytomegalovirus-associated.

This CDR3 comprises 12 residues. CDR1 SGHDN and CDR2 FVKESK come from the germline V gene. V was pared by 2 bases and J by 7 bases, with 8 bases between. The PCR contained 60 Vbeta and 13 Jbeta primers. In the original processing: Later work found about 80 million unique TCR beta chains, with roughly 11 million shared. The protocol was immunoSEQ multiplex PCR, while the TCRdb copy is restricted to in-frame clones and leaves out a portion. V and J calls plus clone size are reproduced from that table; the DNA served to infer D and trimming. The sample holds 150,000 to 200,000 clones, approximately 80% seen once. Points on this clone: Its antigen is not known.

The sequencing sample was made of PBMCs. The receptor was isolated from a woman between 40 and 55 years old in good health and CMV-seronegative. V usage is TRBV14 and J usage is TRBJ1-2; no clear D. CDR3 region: CASSQNLIGYTF. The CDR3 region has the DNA TGTGCCAGCAGCCAAAACTTGATTGGCTACACCTTC.